A selection of T cell receptor beta chains follows, all from one sample in a study of technical replicates of blood from several donors. Clones were sequenced by immunoSEQ multiplex PCR, and TCRdb holds only the in-frame ones, with some missing. The table records about 88,000 clones, around 93% of them present only once. The specimen was T cells isolated from PBMCs. Every receptor here comes from a human donor in good health. Both conserved end residues are part of each CDR3. Each record gives: clone size, V gene, D gene, J gene, CDR3 protein, CDR3 DNA. A D gene is named only where the DNA matches it firmly. The size field is filled for only some rows; it gives once, few, many or a size class.

clone size: .; V gene: TRBV9; D gene: TRBD2; J gene: TRBJ2-2; CDR3 protein: CASSGVAGKNTGELFF; CDR3 DNA: TGTGCCAGCAGCGGGGTAGCGGGAAAGAACACCGGGGAGCTGTTTTTT
clone size: once; V gene: TRBV12-2; D gene: .; J gene: TRBJ2-1; CDR3 protein: CASYRSNEQFF; CDR3 DNA: TGTGCAAGTTACAGGAGCAATGAGCAGTTCTTC
clone size: .; V gene: TRBV9; D gene: .; J gene: TRBJ2-7; CDR3 protein: CASSVGQSYEQYF; CDR3 DNA: TGTGCCAGCAGCGTAGGGCAGTCCTACGAGCAGTACTTC
clone size: .; V gene: TRBV6-1; D gene: TRBD1; J gene: TRBJ2-7; CDR3 protein: CASSFGQGSYEQYF; CDR3 DNA: TGTGCCAGCAGTTTTGGACAGGGATCCTACGAGCAGTACTTC
clone size: .; V gene: TRBV5-6; D gene: .; J gene: TRBJ1-6; CDR3 protein: CASSLDGAYNSPLHF; CDR3 DNA: TGTGCCAGCAGCTTGGACGGGGCCTATAATTCACCCCTCCACTTT
clone size: .; V gene: TRBV6-1; D gene: .; J gene: TRBJ2-2; CDR3 protein: CASFLGGDTGELFF; CDR3 DNA: TGTGCCAGTTTTTTAGGGGGGGACACCGGGGAGCTGTTTTTT
clone size: .; V gene: TRBV5-1; D gene: .; J gene: TRBJ2-7; CDR3 protein: CASSLLGSTDEQYF; CDR3 DNA: TGCGCCAGCAGCTTACTTGGGAGCACCGACGAGCAGTACTTC
clone size: .; V gene: TRBV6-6; D gene: TRBD2; J gene: TRBJ2-3; CDR3 protein: CASSLVAGGTDTQYF; CDR3 DNA: TGTGCCAGCAGTTTAGTAGCGGGAGGAACAGATACGCAGTATTTT
clone size: .; V gene: TRBV2; D gene: TRBD2; J gene: TRBJ2-1; CDR3 protein: CASSDWLADNNEQFF; CDR3 DNA: TGTGCCAGCAGTGATTGGCTAGCGGATAACAATGAGCAGTTCTTC
clone size: .; V gene: TRBV29-1; D gene: .; J gene: TRBJ1-3; CDR3 protein: CSVEYSEETGTIYF; CDR3 DNA: TGCAGCGTTGAATATTCTGAGGAGACAGGAACCATATATTTT